A single sample gave rise to the 18 T cell receptor beta chains below, sequenced in a study of cytomegalovirus exposure and HLA in healthy donors. PCR was performed using 60 Vbeta and 13 Jbeta primers. Sequenced by immunoSEQ multiplex PCR; TCRdb stores in-frame clones only, minus some. This sample has about 69,000 clones, with about 74% found just once. Sequencing was done on a sample of PBMCs. The source is a woman aged 55-69 years in good health and CMV-seropositive.

This chain connects TRBV5-1 to TRBJ2-5; D perhaps matches TRBD1 (6 bases). The assigned J gene may be wrong: the sequence end matches TRBJ2-7 better. The CDR3 has 14 residues. Germline V gives CDR1 SGHRS, CDR2 YFSETQ. CDR3 amino acids: CASSLDRDIYEQYF. The CDR3 nucleotides read TGCGCCAGCAGCTTGGACCGGGACATTTACGAGCAGTACTTC.

The V gene is TRBV7-6, the J gene TRBJ2-1; tentative D call: TRBD1 (6 bases). Germline CDR1 and CDR2: SGHVS and FNYEAQ. This CDR3 is built from 14 residues. V gave up 4 bases and J gave up 9 bases, with 16 bases separating them. The CDR3 DNA reads TGTGCCAGCAGCTCCGGACAGAGCTGGCGTGAGCAGTTCTTC. This codes for CASSSGQSWREQFF.

This clone was observed once. The CDR3 reads CASSQGLIQPQHF. CDR3 DNA: TGTGCCAGCAGCCAAGGACTGATCCAGCCCCAGCATTTT. The V and J genes are TRBV7-6 and TRBJ1-5, with D unresolved. V was shortened by 5 bases and J by 7 bases, with 12 bases between the two germline ends. The length of the CDR3 is 13 residues. Germline-derived CDR1 and CDR2 are SGHVS and FNYEAQ.

The chain is built from TRBV7-9 and TRBJ2-1; TRBD2 might be the D (6 bases). In germline, CDR1 is SEHNR, CDR2 FQNEAQ (reference sequence). This CDR3 spans 15 amino acids. Trimming left V 5 bases short and J 4 bases short, with 15 bases between. CDR3 in DNA: TGTGCCAGCAGCCCCCTGCGGGGAAATTACAATGAGCAGTTCTTC. Translating gives CASSPLRGNYNEQFF.

The sample holds a few counts of this clone. CDR3 DNA sequence: TGTGCCAGCAGTCTGAGTGCAGGGTCAAACACCATATATTTT. It specifies CASSLSAGSNTIYF. The chain links TRBV6-5 to TRBJ1-3, with a possible D match to TRBD1 (5 bases). V dropped 5 bases and J dropped 6 bases, with 14 bases sitting between them. The germline CDR1 and CDR2 sequences are MNHEY and SVGAGI. The CDR3 spans 14 residues.

The chain combines TRBV5-1 with TRBJ1-4, with a possible D match to TRBD1 (6 bases). Between the trimmed V and J ends, which lost 4 bases and 3 bases, there was a span of 7 bases. The CDR3 runs 13 residues. Germline CDR1 reads SGHRS; CDR2 reads YFSETQ. CDR3 nucleotides: TGCGCCAGCAGCGGACAGTCTAATGAAAAACTGTTTTTT. Its protein is CASSGQSNEKLFF.

The chain employs TRBV2 and TRBJ2-5, with 10 bases matching TRBD2. The trim removed 3 bases at V and 2 bases at J, leaving 9 bases unmatched. CDR1 and CDR2 from the germline V gene are SNHLY and FYNNEI. There are 17 residues in the CDR3. The CDR3 nucleotides read TGTGCCAGCAGTGATGGAGCTAGCGGGGGTTTACAAGAGACCCAGTACTTC. Protein: CASSDGASGGLQETQYF.

The chain employs TRBV7-9 and TRBJ2-7, with TRBD1 matching over 12 bases. The germline gives CDR1 SEHNR, CDR2 FQNEAQ (reference sequence). Trimming at V came to 5 bases and at J to 11 bases, leaving 4 bases not matched to a gene. This CDR3 has 12 amino acids. CDR3 region: CASSPGQGAEYF. CDR3 bases: TGTGCCAGCAGCCCGGGACAGGGGGCGGAGTACTTC.

The chain combines TRBV18 with TRBJ2-5; possibly TRBD1 for D (6 bases). The CDR3 is 14 amino acids. In germline, CDR1 is KGHSH, CDR2 LQKENI. V lost 3 bases and J lost 2, with 10 bases in between. The DNA for the CDR3 is TGTGCCAGCTCACCCCTGACAGGACAAGAGACCCAGTACTTC. It yields the protein CASSPLTGQETQYF.

The chain carries TRBV29-1 and TRBJ2-3, with D possibly being TRBD1 (6 bases). Trimming left V 5 bases short and J 4 bases short, with 13 bases between. This CDR3 region has 13 residues. The germline gives CDR1 SQVTM, CDR2 ANQGSEA. The CDR3 here is CSVSEGVADTQYF. In DNA, the CDR3 is TGCAGCGTTTCCGAGGGGGTTGCAGATACGCAGTATTTT.

The chain recombines TRBV25-1 with TRBJ2-3; TRBD1 might be the D (6 bases). CDR1 MGHDK and CDR2 SYGVNS come from the germline V gene. This CDR3 has 13 residues. V lost 7 bases and J lost 3, with 11 bases in between. The CDR3 spells CASKPTGTDTQYF. CDR3 nucleotides: TGTGCCAGCAAGCCCACAGGGACAGATACGCAGTATTTT.

The V gene is TRBV27, the J gene TRBJ2-7; 10 bases line up with TRBD1. The trim removed 6 bases at V and 0 bases at J, leaving 5 bases unmatched. This CDR3 is 15 amino acids long. Germline lookup yields CDR1 MNHEY and CDR2 SMNVEV (reference sequence). CDR3 region: CASSSGTGVSYEQYF. CDR3 DNA sequence: TGTGCCAGCAGCTCCGGGACAGGGGTCTCCTACGAGCAGTACTTC.

V and J are TRBV19 and TRBJ2-1; TRBD1 might be the D (5 bases). The CDR3 has 14 residues. Looked up from germline, CDR1 is LNHDA and CDR2 is SQIVND (reference sequence). The V and J ends lost 7 bases and 4 bases respectively, with 14 bases between them. CDR3 nucleotides: TGTGCCAGTACTGGGGCGGTGGGATACAATGAGCAGTTCTTC. Translating it yields CASTGAVGYNEQFF.

This clone was seen a single time. V is TRBV5-1 and J is TRBJ1-2; D perhaps matches TRBD1 (5 bases). This CDR3 spans 15 amino acids. V was clipped by 4 bases and J by 7 bases, with 20 bases between them. Looked up from germline, CDR1 is SGHRS and CDR2 is YFSETQ. The CDR3 region is CASSHLLQGPAGYTF. The CDR3 bases are TGCGCCAGCAGCCACCTCCTCCAGGGTCCGGCTGGCTACACCTTC.

The gene calls are TRBV2 and TRBJ1-2; no reliable D call. V shed 3 bases and J shed 0 bases, with 8 bases lying between them. The CDR3 consists of 14 residues. Germline CDR1 SNHLY, CDR2 FYNNEI. The CDR3 DNA is TGTGCCAGCAGTGATGGCGGCGCTAACTATGGCTACACCTTC. Its translation is CASSDGGANYGYTF.

This chain connects TRBV18 to TRBJ1-4; no clear D gene. Trimming stripped 4 bases from V and 4 bases from J, with 10 bases between. Germline lookup yields CDR1 KGHSH and CDR2 LQKENI. The CDR3 is 14 residues long. CDR3 protein: CASSRSQVNEKLFF. As DNA, the CDR3 is TGTGCCAGCTCACGTTCCCAGGTTAATGAAAAACTGTTTTTT.

In its sample, this clone was seen a few times. The CDR3 nucleotides are TGTGCCAGCAGGGAATCCGAGGCGTGGGAGGCCAAAAACATTCAGTACTTC. Its translation: CASRESEAWEAKNIQYF. The chain has TRBV21-1 and TRBJ2-4; no check of the table's D call, TRBD2, against the DNA was made. TRBV21-1 is reported as a pseudogene. CDR3 size: 17 residues.

The chain recombines TRBV7-9 with TRBJ2-7; D perhaps matches TRBD1 (6 bases). Germline-derived CDR1 and CDR2 are SEHNR and FQNEAQ (reference sequence). The CDR3 contains 16 residues. The germline V and J ends were trimmed by 3 bases and 5 bases, with 20 bases remaining between them. The chain's CDR3 is CASSLGPGQGFNEQYF. The CDR3 DNA follows: TGTGCCAGCAGCTTGGGTCCGGGTCAGGGGTTCAACGAGCAGTACTTC.